Sequencing of this T cell receptor (beta chain) was carried out in a study of vaccination effects on CD4 cells after COVID-19. Study-wide background: The median interval between the second dose and post-vaccine sampling was 72 days.

This clone has a single count. What it binds is not known. Viral peptide pool expansion of antigen-specific CD4+ T cells preceded sequencing in the ViraFEST assay. Cultured cells yielded isolated CD4+ T cells after around 10 days. As their vaccination, participants received two doses of either BNT162b2 or mRNA-1273. A half-medium replacement with IL-2 medium was carried out on days 3 and 7. Germline V gene lookup returns CDR1 LGHDT and CDR2 YNNKEL (reference sequence). CDR3 length equals 13 residues. V trimming: 4 bases; J trimming: 8 bases; junction bases outside the gene matches: 7. Measured with immunoSEQ multiplex PCR; TCRdb has only the in-frame clones, and not every one. Among approximately 61,000 clones listed, more than 70% were seen once.

The rearrangement joins TRBV3-1 (or the pseudogene TRBV3-2) to TRBJ1-1; 7 bases match TRBD1. The sample consisted of CD4+ T cells from PBMCs cultured with HCoV-229E spike peptides, taken after COVID-19 vaccination. The receptor comes from a human donor who received a COVID-19 vaccine. The CDR3 DNA follows: TGTGCCAGCAGCCTACGACAGGGAATCGAAGCTTTCTTT. Protein: CASSLRQGIEAFF.